This TCR beta chain comes out of a study of T cell responses to AZD1222 COVID-19 vaccine. Whole-study results and caveats: Only a handful of AZD1222 recipients, more than 5 in all, had baseline seropositivity. Reports say nearly half of spike-specific TCRs go after unmutated variant regions. Possibly, clonal diversity was underestimated; donors were largely white British and included more females.

In the case of this clone: Antigen unknown.

V lost 4 bases, J lost 1 base, and 13 bases lay in between. Germline CDR1 and CDR2: LNHDA and SQIVND (reference sequence). The CDR3 is made up of 15 amino acids. Some clones are missing from TCRdb's copy, which holds only in-frame ones; the method was immunoSEQ multiplex PCR. The sample lists 250,000 to 300,000 clones, around 92% occurring once. Second-dose intervals of approximately 4 or approximately 12 weeks were pooled. The TCR was taken from an adult who received the AZD1222 COVID-19 vaccine. This material consisted of peripheral blood, taken 28 days after the second AZD1222 dose. The genes are TRBV19 and TRBJ1-1; no reliable D call. As DNA, the CDR3 is TGTGCCAGTAGTAACTCTGGACGGGGGAACACTGAAGCTTTCTTT. Its translation is CASSNSGRGNTEAFF.